This T cell receptor beta chain emerged from a study of blood T cells in healthy people across ages. V was cut by 6 bases and J by 7 bases, with 18 bases left in between. The CDR3 length is 13 residues. Per the germline V gene, CDR1 is DFQATT and CDR2 is SNEGSKA (reference sequence). Comments on this clonotype: Its antigen is currently unknown.

For the second PCR, which ran for about 6 to 11 cycles, a sample-barcoded 5' primer and a J-beta primer mix were used. In TCRdb, the 5' RACE reads were re-called with MiXCR into one record per CDR3 protein. The repertoire holds about 1.8 million distinct CDR3 sequences, with 49% as singletons. Study-wide results and caveats: Greater diversity and more naive CD4+ cells were seen in long-lived donors than in aged donors.

The TCR originated in a woman in her 40s in good health. What was sequenced was blood. The chain employs TRBV20-1 and TRBJ2-5; D remains unclear. The CDR3 protein is CSARRPVLLTQYF. The CDR3 region has the DNA TGCAGTGCCCGCAGGCCCGTTTTGTTGACCCAGTACTTC.